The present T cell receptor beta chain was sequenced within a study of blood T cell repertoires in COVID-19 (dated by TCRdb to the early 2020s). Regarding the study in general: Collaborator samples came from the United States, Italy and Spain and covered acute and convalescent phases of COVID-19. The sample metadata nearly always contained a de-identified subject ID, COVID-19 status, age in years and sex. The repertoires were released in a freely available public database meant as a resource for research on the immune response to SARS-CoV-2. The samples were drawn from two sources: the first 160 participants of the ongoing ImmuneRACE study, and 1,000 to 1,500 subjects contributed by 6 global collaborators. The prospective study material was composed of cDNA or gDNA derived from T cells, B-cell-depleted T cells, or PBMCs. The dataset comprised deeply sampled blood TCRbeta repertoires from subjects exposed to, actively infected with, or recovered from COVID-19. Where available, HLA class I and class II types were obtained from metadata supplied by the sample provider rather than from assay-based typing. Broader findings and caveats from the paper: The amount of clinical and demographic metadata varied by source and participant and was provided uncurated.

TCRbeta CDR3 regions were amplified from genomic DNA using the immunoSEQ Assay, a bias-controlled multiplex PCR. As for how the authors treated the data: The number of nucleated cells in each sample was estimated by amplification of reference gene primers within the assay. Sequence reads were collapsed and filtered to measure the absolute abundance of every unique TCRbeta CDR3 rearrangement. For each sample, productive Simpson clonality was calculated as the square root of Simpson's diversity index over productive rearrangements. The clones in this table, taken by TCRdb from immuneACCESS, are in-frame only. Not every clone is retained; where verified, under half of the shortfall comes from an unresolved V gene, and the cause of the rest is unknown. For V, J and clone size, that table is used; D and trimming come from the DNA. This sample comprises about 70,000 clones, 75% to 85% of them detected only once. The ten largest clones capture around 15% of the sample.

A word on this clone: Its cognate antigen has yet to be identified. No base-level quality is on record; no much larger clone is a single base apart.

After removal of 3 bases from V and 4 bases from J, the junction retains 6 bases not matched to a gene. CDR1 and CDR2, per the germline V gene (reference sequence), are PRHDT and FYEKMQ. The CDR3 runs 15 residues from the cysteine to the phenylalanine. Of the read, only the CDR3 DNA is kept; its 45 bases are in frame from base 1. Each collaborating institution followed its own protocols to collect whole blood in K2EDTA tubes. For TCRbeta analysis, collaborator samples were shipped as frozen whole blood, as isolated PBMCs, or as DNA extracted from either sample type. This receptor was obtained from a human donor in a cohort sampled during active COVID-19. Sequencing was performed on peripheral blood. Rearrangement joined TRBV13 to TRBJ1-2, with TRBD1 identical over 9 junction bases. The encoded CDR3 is CASSFYPGQGYGYTF. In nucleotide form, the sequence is TGTGCCAGCAGCTTTTATCCGGGACAGGGCTATGGCTACACCTTC.